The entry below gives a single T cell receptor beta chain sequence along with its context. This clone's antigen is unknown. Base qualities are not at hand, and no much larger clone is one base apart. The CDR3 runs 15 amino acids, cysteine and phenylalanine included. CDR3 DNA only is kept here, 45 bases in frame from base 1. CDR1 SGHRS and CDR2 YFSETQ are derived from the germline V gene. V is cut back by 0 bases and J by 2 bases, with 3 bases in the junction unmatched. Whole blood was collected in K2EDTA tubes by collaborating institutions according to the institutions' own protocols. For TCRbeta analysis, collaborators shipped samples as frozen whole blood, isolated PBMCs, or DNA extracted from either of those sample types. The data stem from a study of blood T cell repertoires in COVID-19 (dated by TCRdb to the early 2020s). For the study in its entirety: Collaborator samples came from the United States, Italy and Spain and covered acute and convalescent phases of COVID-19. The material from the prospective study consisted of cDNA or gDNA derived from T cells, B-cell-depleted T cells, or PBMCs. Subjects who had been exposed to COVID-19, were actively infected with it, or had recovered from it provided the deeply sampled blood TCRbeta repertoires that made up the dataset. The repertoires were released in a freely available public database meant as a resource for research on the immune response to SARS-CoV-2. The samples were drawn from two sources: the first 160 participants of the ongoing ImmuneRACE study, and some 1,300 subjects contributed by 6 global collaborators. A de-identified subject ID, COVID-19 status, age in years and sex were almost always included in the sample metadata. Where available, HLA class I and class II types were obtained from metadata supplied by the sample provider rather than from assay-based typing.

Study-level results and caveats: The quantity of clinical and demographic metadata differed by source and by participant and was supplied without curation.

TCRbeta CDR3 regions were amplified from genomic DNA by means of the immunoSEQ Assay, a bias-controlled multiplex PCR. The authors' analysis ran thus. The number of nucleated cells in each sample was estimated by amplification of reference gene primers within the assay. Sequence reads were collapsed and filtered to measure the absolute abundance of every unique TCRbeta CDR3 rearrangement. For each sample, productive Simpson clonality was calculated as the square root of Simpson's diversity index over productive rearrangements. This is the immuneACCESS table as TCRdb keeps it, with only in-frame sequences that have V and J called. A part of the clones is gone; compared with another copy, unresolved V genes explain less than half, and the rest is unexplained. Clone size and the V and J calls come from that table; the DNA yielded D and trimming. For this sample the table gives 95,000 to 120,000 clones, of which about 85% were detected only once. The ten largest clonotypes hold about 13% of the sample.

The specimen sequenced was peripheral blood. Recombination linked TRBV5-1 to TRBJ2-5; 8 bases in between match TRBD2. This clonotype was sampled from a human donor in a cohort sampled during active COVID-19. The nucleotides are TGCGCCAGCAGCTTGGCGGGGGGGAAACAAGAGACCCAGTACTTC. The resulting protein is CASSLAGGKQETQYF.